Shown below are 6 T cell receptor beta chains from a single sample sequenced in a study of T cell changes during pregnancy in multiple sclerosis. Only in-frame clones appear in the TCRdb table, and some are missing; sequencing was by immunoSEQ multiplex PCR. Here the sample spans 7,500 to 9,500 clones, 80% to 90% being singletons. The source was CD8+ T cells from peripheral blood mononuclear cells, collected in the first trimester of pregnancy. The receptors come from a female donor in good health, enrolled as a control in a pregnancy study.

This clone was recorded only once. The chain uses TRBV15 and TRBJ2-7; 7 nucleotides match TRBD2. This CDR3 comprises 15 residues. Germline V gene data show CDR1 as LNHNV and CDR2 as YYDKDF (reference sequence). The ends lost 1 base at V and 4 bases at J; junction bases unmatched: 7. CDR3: CATSRASGAAYEQYF. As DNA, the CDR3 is TGTGCCACCAGCAGAGCCAGCGGGGCAGCTTACGAGCAGTACTTC.

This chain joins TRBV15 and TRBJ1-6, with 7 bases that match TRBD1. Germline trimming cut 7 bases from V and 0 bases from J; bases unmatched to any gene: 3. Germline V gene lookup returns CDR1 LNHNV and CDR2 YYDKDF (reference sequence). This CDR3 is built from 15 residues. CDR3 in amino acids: CATNRDSSYNSPLHF. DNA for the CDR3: TGTGCCACCAACCGGGACAGCTCCTATAATTCACCCCTCCACTTT.

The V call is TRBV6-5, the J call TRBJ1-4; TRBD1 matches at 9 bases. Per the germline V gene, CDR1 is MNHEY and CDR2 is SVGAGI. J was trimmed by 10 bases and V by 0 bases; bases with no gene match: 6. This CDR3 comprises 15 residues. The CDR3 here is CASSYSSTGGSKLFF. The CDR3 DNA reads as TGTGCCAGCAGTTACTCGTCGACAGGGGGTTCAAAACTGTTTTTT.

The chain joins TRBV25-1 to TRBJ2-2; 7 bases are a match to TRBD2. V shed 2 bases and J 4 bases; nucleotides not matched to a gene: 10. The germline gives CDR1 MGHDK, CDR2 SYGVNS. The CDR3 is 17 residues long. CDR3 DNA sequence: TGTGCCAGCAGTGAAGGGCTAGCGGTGACTACCACCGGGGAGCTGTTTTTT. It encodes CASSEGLAVTTTGELFF.

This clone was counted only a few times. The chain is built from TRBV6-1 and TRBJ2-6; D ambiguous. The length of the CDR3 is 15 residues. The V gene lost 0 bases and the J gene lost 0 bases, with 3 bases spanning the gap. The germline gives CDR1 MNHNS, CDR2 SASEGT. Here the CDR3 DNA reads TGTGCCAGCAGTGAAGCCAGCTCTGGGGCCAACGTCCTGACTTTC. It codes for CASSEASSGANVLTF.

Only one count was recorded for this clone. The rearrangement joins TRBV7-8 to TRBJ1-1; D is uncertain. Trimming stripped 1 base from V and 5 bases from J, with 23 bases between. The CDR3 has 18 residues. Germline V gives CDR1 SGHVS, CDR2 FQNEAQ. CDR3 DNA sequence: TGTGCCAGCAGCTTAGGGGTGCGCCGGGTCCAGCGGCGGACTGAAGCTTTCTTT. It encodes CASSLGVRRVQRRTEAFF.